Following are 16 T cell receptor beta chains from one sample sequenced in a study of T-cell memory formation after mild COVID-19. Each CDR3 protein is one row after TCRdb ran MiXCR on the 5' RACE reads. In the table there are 30,000 to 35,000 distinct CDR3 sequences, around 8% of which are singletons. The sequencing input was PBMCs or a T cell subset sorted from them (not recorded which). The receptors were gathered from a man between 18 and 29 years old who had mild COVID-19 (a few samples of this study predate the infection). Cell type and time point are not known.

This clonotype was detected many times. The chain couples TRBV4-2 to TRBJ1-1; D is ambiguous. Per germline, CDR1 LGHNA and CDR2 YNFKEQ. V was cut by 1 base and J by 3 bases, with 18 bases left in between. The CDR3 runs 17 residues. CDR3 bases: TGTGCCAGCAGCCAAGGGAGTGGATGGGTTAGAGACACTGAAGCTTTCTTT. Residues: CASSQGSGWVRDTEAFF.

This clonotype was observed a few times. The rearrangement links TRBV20-1 to TRBJ1-4; D is uncertain. This CDR3 has 11 amino acids. V shed 6 bases and J shed 15 bases, with 17 bases lying between them. Looked up from germline, CDR1 is DFQATT and CDR2 is SNEGSKA (reference sequence). CDR3 protein: CSAQPGGEVFF. DNA for the CDR3: TGCAGTGCCCAACCGGGCGGGGAGGTGTTTTTT.

This clonotype occurred many times. This sequence joins TRBV7-9 and TRBJ1-5, with a weak D call TRBD1 (5 bases). With 3 bases removed from V and 7 bases from J, the gap between germline ends came to 10 bases. Germline V gene lookup returns CDR1 SEHNR and CDR2 FQNEAQ (reference sequence). The CDR3 is 13 amino acids. The CDR3 sequence is CASSLQGGQPQHF. The CDR3 nucleotides read TGTGCCAGCAGCTTGCAGGGTGGACAGCCCCAGCATTTT.

In this sample, this clonotype turned up many times. V is TRBV7-9 and J is TRBJ1-1, with a weak D call TRBD1 (5 bases). V lost 5 bases and J 5 bases, leaving 15 bases between the germline ends. The CDR3 loop spans 14 amino acids. Germline-derived CDR1 and CDR2 are SEHNR and FQNEAQ (reference sequence). CDR3 nucleotides: TGTGCCAGCAGCGGATCGGGGGAAGGGACTGAAGCTTTCTTT. Encoded protein: CASSGSGEGTEAFF.

This clonotype has at least ten counts. The rearrangement links TRBV11-2 to TRBJ1-1, with D tentatively TRBD1 (5 bases). The ends were cut back, 5 bases at V and 9 bases at J, with 16 bases in the middle. This CDR3 region has 13 residues. CDR1 SGHAT and CDR2 FQNNGV come from the germline V gene. CDR3 nucleotide sequence: TGTGCCAGCAGCCTTCCAGGGAGAGTCCAAGCTTTCTTT. Encoded protein: CASSLPGRVQAFF.

This clonotype was observed at least ten times. The chain combines TRBV2 with TRBJ1-2; D is possibly TRBD1 (5 bases). The germline V gene encodes CDR1 SNHLY and CDR2 FYNNEI. The V end lost 7 bases, the J end lost 8 bases, and 17 bases lay between the germline ends. CDR3 length: 13 amino acids. CDR3 residues: CASTERGGDGYTF. The CDR3 DNA is TGTGCCAGCACGGAGAGGGGTGGAGACGGCTACACCTTC.

This clonotype has a count of ten or more. This chain uses TRBV10-3 with TRBJ1-2, with unresolved D. The V gene's germline CDR1 is ENHRY and CDR2 SYGVKD. The CDR3 contains 15 residues. V lost 1 base, J lost 2 bases, and 11 bases lay in between. The CDR3 sequence: CAISEFSPRNYGYTF. The CDR3 DNA sequence: TGTGCCATCAGTGAGTTTTCCCCTCGGAACTATGGCTACACCTTC.

This clonotype was recorded at least ten times. The DNA for the CDR3 is TGTGCCAGCAGCTTATCCGGGTATGGCTACACCTTC. Its translation is CASSLSGYGYTF. The chain recombines TRBV7-2 with TRBJ1-2; D is unresolved. Germline CDR1 and CDR2: SGHTA and FQGNSA. The CDR3 has 12 residues. The germline V and J ends were trimmed by 2 bases and 5 bases, with 6 bases remaining between them. Based on the CDR3 plus reference TRBV7-2 and TRBJ1-2, the full variable domain is GAGVSQSPSNKVTEKGKDVELRCDPISGHTALYWYRQSLGQGLEFLIYFQGNSAPDKSGLPSDRFSAERTGGSVSTLTIQRTQQEDSAVYLCASSLSGYGYTFGSGTRLTVV.

There are many counts of this clonotype. The chain couples TRBV7-3 to TRBJ2-1, with 10 nucleotides matching TRBD2. Germline V gives CDR1 SGHTA, CDR2 FQGTGA. J gave up 4 bases and V 4 bases, and 1 base lay outside the gene matches. This CDR3 is built from 14 residues. The CDR3, as DNA: TGTGCCAGCAGCTCGACTAGCGGGTACAATGAGCAGTTCTTC. Translating gives CASSSTSGYNEQFF.

The table lists this clonotype with many counts. The V and J genes are TRBV6-2 or TRBV6-3 and TRBJ1-5; 8 nucleotides line up with TRBD1. J was trimmed by 8 bases and V by 2 bases; bases with no gene match: 8. Germline V CDR1 and CDR2: MNHEY, SVGEGT. The CDR3 consists of 15 residues. The DNA of the CDR3 is TGTGCCAGCAGTTACCCCTCGGACAGGGCGAAGCCCCAGCATTTT. Translated, it gives CASSYPSDRAKPQHF.

The J gene is TRBJ2-7, the V gene TRBV12-3 or TRBV12-4; the D gene is possibly TRBD2 (6 bases). CDR3 length equals 11 residues. Trimming cost V 6 bases and J 6 bases, with 9 bases left between them. The CDR3 reads CASSRGSEQYF. CDR3 nucleotides: TGTGCCAGCAGCCGGGGGAGCGAGCAGTACTTC.

This clonotype was detected ten times or more. The conserved phenylalanine or tryptophan normally closing the CDR3 is absent here, so this likely arose from a read error. The chain recombines TRBV12-3 or TRBV12-4 with TRBJ1-4; D uncertain. The CDR3 loop spans 13 amino acids. In DNA form, the CDR3 reads TGTGCCACCAGTATTGCAACTAATGAAAAACTGTTTTCT. This encodes CATSIATNEKLFS.

Many counts were recorded for this clonotype. J is TRBJ2-2 and V is TRBV6-4; D gene unclear. The length of the CDR3 is 13 residues. Deletions cut 0 bases from V and 7 bases from J, with 6 bases between. Germline assignment: CDR1 MRHNA and CDR2 SNTAGT. DNA for the CDR3: TGTGCCAGCAGTGACTCAGAGGTCGGGGAGCTGTTTTTT. Protein: CASSDSEVGELFF.

The sample holds many counts of this clonotype. This chain connects TRBV6-2 or TRBV6-3 to TRBJ2-3; D is uncertain. Germline CDR1 is MNHEY and CDR2 is SVGEGT. Trimming pared 0 bases from V and 2 bases from J, leaving 9 bases between. CDR3 length: 15 residues. CDR3 region: CASSYSETDTDTQYF. CDR3 in DNA: TGTGCCAGCAGTTACTCCGAGACCGACACAGATACGCAGTATTTT.

Ten or more counts support this clonotype. The V call is TRBV5-1, the J call TRBJ2-3, with D perhaps TRBD2 (5 bases). CDR1 is SGHRS, CDR2 YFSETQ, per germline. The CDR3 is made up of 14 amino acids. Trimming removed 0 bases at V and 4 bases at J, with 9 bases between. The CDR3, as DNA: TGCGCCAGCAGCTTGGTGACGGGATCAGATACGCAGTATTTT. Protein sequence: CASSLVTGSDTQYF.

This clonotype was found many times. The chain is built from TRBV18 and TRBJ2-5; tentatively, D is TRBD2 (6 bases). Germline CDR1 is KGHSH and CDR2 is LQKENI. This CDR3 spans 13 amino acids. V was cut by 2 bases and J by 5 bases, with 9 bases left in between. CDR3 coding DNA: TGTGCCAGCTCACCAGCGGGGAGCGAGACCCAGTACTTC. Translated, it gives CASSPAGSETQYF.